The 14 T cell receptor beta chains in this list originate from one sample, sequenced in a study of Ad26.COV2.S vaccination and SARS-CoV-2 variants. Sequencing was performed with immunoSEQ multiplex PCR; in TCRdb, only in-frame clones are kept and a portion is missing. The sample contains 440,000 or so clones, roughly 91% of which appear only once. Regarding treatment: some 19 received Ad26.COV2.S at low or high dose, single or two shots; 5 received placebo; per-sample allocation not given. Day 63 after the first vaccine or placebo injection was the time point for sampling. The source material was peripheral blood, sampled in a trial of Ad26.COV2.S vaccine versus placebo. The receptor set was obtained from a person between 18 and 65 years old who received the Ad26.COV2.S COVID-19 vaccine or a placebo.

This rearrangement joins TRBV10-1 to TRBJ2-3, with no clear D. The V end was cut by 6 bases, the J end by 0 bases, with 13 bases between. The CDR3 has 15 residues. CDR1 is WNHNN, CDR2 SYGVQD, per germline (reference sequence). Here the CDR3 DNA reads TGCGCCAGCAGCCCAAGGTGGGTAAGCACAGATACGCAGTATTTT. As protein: CASSPRWVSTDTQYF.

CDR3 sequence reads: CASRDQARGQYF. For the CDR3, the DNA is TGTGCCAGCAGAGACCAGGCCAGGGGGCAGTACTTC. This chain joins TRBV28 and TRBJ2-7, with D possibly being TRBD1 (6 bases). The CDR3 is 12 amino acids. Germline lookup yields CDR1 MDHEN and CDR2 SYDVKM. The ends were cut back, 6 bases at V and 9 bases at J, with 15 bases in the middle.

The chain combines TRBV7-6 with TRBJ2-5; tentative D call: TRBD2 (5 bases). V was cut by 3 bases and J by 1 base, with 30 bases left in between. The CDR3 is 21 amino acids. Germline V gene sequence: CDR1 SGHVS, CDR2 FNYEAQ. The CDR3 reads CASSFNFPGNPSNRAQETQYF. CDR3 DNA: TGTGCCAGCAGCTTCAACTTCCCCGGGAACCCAAGCAACCGGGCCCAAGAGACCCAGTACTTC.

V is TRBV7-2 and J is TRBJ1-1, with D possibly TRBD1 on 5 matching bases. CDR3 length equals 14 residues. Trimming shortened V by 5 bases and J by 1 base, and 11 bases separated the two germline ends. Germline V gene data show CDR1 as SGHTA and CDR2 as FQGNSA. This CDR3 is CASSGGKRNTEAFF. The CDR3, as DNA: TGTGCCAGCAGCGGGGGGAAGAGGAACACTGAAGCTTTCTTT. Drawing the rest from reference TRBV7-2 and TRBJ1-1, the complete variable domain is GAGVSQSPSNKVTEKGKDVELRCDPISGHTALYWYRQSLGQGLEFLIYFQGNSAPDKSGLPSDRFSAERTGGSVSTLTIQRTQQEDSAVYLCASSGGKRNTEAFFGQGTRLTVV.

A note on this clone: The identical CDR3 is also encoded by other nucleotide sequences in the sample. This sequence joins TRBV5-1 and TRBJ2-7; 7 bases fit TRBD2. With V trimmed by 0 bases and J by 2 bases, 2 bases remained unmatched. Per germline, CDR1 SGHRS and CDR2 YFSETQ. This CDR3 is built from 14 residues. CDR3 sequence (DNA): TGCGCCAGCAGCTTGGCCGGGACTACCTACGAGCAGTACTTC. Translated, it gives CASSLAGTTYEQYF.

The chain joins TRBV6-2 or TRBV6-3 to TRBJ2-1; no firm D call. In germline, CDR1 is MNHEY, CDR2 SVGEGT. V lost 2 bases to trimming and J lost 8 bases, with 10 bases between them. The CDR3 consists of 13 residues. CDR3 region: CASSYSPTDEQFF. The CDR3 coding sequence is TGTGCCAGCAGTTACAGCCCGACGGATGAGCAGTTCTTC.

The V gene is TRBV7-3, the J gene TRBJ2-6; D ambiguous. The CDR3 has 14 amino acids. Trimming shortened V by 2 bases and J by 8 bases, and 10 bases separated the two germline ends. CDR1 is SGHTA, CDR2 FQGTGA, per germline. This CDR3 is CASSLGQSPNVLTF. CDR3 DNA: TGTGCCAGCAGCTTAGGTCAGAGCCCCAACGTCCTGACTTTC. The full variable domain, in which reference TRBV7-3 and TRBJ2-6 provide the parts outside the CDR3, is GAGVSQTPSNKVTEKGKYVELRCDPISGHTALYWYRQSLGQGPEFLIYFQGTGAADDSGLPNDRFFAVRPEGSVSTLKIQRTERGDSAVYLCASSLGQSPNVLTFGAGSRLTVL.

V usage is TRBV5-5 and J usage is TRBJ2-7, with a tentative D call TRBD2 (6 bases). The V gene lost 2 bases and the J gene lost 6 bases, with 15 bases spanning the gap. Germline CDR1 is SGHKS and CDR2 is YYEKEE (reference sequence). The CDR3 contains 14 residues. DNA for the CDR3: TGTGCCAGCAGCTTAGACCCGGGGAGGTCCGAGCAGTACTTC. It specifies CASSLDPGRSEQYF.

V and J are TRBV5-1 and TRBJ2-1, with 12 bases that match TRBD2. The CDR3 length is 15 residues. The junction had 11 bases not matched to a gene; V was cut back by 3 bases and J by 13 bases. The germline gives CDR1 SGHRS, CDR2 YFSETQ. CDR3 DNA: TGCGCCAGCAGCTCCATGGGACTAGCGGGCGTCTACCAGTTCTTC. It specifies CASSSMGLAGVYQFF.

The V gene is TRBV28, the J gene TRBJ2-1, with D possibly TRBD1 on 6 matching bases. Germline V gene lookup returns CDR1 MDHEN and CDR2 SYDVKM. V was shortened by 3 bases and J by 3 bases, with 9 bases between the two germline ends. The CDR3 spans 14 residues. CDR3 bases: TGTGCCAGCAGTTTTCAGGGGCTCTACAATGAGCAGTTCTTC. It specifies CASSFQGLYNEQFF.

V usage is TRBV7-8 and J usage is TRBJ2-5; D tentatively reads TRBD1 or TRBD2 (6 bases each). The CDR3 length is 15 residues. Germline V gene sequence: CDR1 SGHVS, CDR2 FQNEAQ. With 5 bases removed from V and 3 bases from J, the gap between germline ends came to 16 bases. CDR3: CASSLSRGGKETQYF. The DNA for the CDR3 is TGTGCCAGCAGCCTTAGCCGAGGGGGGAAAGAGACCCAGTACTTC. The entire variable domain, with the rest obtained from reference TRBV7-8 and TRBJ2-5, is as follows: GAGVSQSPRYKVAKRGQDVALRCDPISGHVSLFWYQQALGQGPEFLTYFQNEAQLDKSGLPSDRFFAERPEGSVSTLKIQRTQQEDSAVYLCASSLSRGGKETQYFGPGTRLLVL.

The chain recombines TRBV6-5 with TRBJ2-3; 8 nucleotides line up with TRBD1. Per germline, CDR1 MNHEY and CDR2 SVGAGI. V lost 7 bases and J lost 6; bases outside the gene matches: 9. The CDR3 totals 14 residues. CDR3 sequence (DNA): TGTGCCAGCACCAAAGGACAGGGCCGGGATACGCAGTATTTT. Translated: CASTKGQGRDTQYF.

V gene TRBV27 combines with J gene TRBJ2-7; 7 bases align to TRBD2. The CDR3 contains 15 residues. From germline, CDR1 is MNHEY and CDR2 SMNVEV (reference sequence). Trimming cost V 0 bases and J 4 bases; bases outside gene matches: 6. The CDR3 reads CASSLSAGRSYEQYF. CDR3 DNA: TGTGCCAGCAGTTTATCGGCCGGGAGGTCTTACGAGCAGTACTTC.

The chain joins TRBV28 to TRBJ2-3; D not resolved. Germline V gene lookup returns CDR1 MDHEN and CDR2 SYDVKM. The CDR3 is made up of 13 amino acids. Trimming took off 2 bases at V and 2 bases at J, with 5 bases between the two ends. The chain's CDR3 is CASSLVHTDTQYF. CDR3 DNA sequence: TGTGCCAGCAGTTTAGTTCACACAGATACGCAGTATTTT.